This passage covers 13 T cell receptor beta chains from one sample sequenced in a study of blood T cells in healthy people across ages. A second roughly 7 to 11 cycle PCR used barcoded and J-beta primers. TCRdb recomputed calls from the 5' RACE reads with MiXCR, one row per CDR3 protein. The sample lists around 800,000 distinct CDR3 sequences, 53% seen once, with under 50% in the top ten. Sequencing was done on a sample of blood. These TCRs come from a man aged 80 or over in good health.

V and J are TRBV3-1 and TRBJ2-7; TRBD2 matches at 11 bases. The CDR3 is made up of 14 amino acids. From germline, CDR1 is LGHDT and CDR2 YNNKEL (reference sequence). With V trimmed by 5 bases and J by 2 bases, 2 bases remained unmatched. The CDR3 sequence: CASSTGLAAYEQYF. The CDR3, as DNA: TGTGCCAGCAGCACGGGACTAGCGGCCTACGAGCAGTACTTC.

The genes are TRBV29-1 and TRBJ2-5, with D tentatively TRBD2 (6 bases). There are 11 residues in the CDR3. Looked up from germline, CDR1 is SQVTM and CDR2 is ANQGSEA. The V end was cut by 6 bases, the J end by 11 bases, with 16 bases between. This CDR3 reads CSVAELAGQYF. The CDR3 nucleotides read TGCAGCGTCGCCGAGCTCGCGGGGCAGTACTTC.

The chain uses TRBV9 and TRBJ2-3; 15 nucleotides match TRBD2. Germline V lookup: CDR1 SGDLS, CDR2 YYNGEE. V dropped 6 bases and J dropped 4; count of bases not matched to a gene: 9. The CDR3 loop spans 17 amino acids. The CDR3 DNA reads as TGTGCCAGCAACGGACTAGCGGGAGGGCCTTTTCCAGATACGCAGTATTTT. Amino acids: CASNGLAGGPFPDTQYF.

In DNA form, the CDR3 reads TGCAGTGCTAGAAGGGCAGGGGGCCTGTTCACTGAAGCTTTCTTT. It translates to CSARRAGGLFTEAFF. The rearrangement uses TRBV20-1 and TRBJ1-1; 8 bases map to TRBD1. CDR1 is DFQATT and CDR2 is SNEGSKA in the germline V gene (reference sequence). The V gene end was trimmed by 2 bases and the J gene end by 4 bases; junction bases not matched to a gene: 9. The CDR3 runs to 15 residues.

This rearrangement joins TRBV5-1 to TRBJ2-3, with D tentatively TRBD1 (6 bases). There are 15 residues in the CDR3. Trimming pared 2 bases from V and 14 bases from J, leaving 24 bases between. Germline CDR1 is SGHRS and CDR2 is YFSETQ. CDR3 residues: CASSLPAVGHRYAYF. In DNA form, the CDR3 reads TGCGCCAGCAGCTTACCAGCCGTGGGACACAGATACGCGTATTTT.

A note on this clonotype: One junction end disagrees with the germline gene, perhaps due to a read error. The V call is TRBV12-3 or TRBV12-4, the J call TRBJ2-3, with 11 bases that match TRBD1. The CDR3 sequence is 15 residues long. CDR3 bases: TGTGCCAGCAGCCCGAGGACAGGGGGCGCAGATGCGCAGTATTTT. Its translation is CASSPRTGGADAQYF.

The V call is TRBV7-9, the J call TRBJ1-1; 10 bases agree with TRBD1. This CDR3 comprises 15 residues. The germline V gene encodes CDR1 SEHNR and CDR2 FQNEAQ (reference sequence). The V and J ends lost 5 bases and 1 base, in that order; junction bases with no gene match: 4. CDR3 loop: CASSPRQGANTEAFF. The CDR3 coding sequence is TGTGCCAGCAGCCCTAGACAGGGGGCGAACACTGAAGCTTTCTTT.

This clonotype was counted a few times. The J gene is TRBJ2-4, the V gene TRBV6-1; D is possibly TRBD1 or TRBD2 (5 bases each). V was pared by 1 base and J by 2 bases, with 18 bases between. CDR1 is MNHNS, CDR2 SASEGT, per germline. This CDR3 has 18 amino acids. The CDR3 is CASSEVTGGHLSKNIQYF. The CDR3 bases are TGTGCCAGCAGTGAAGTTACAGGCGGGCACTTATCCAAAAACATTCAGTACTTC.

The gene calls are TRBV28 and TRBJ2-5, with unresolved D. Deletions cut 6 bases from V and 5 bases from J, with 10 bases between. In germline, CDR1 is MDHEN, CDR2 SYDVKM. This CDR3 is 12 amino acids long. CDR3 region: CASSSTPETQYF. The CDR3 nucleotides read TGTGCCAGCAGCTCAACACCGGAGACCCAGTACTTC.

V usage is TRBV7-2 and J usage is TRBJ2-7; a weak D match, TRBD1 (5 bases). The germline V and J ends were trimmed by 1 base and 4 bases, with 8 bases remaining between them. Germline CDR1 SGHTA, CDR2 FQGNSA. This CDR3 has 13 residues. The CDR3, as DNA: TGTGCCAGCAGCTTAGGGGGCTGGTACGAGCAGTACTTC. Its protein is CASSLGGWYEQYF. Combining the CDR3 with reference TRBV7-2 and TRBJ2-7 gives the whole variable domain GAGVSQSPSNKVTEKGKDVELRCDPISGHTALYWYRQSLGQGLEFLIYFQGNSAPDKSGLPSDRFSAERTGGSVSTLTIQRTQQEDSAVYLCASSLGGWYEQYFGPGTRLTVT.

This clonotype was detected only a few times. The J gene is TRBJ1-1, the V gene TRBV6-5, with 7 bases lining up with TRBD1. The germline CDR1 and CDR2 sequences are MNHEY and SVGAGI. V was pared by 4 bases and J by 1 base, with 3 bases of the junction left unmatched. The CDR3 is made up of 14 amino acids. The CDR3 protein is CASSLYRGNTEAFF. CDR3 sequence (DNA): TGTGCCAGCAGTTTGTACAGGGGGAACACTGAAGCTTTCTTT.

This clonotype occurred a few times. The genes are TRBV5-1 and TRBJ2-3; 11 bases are shared with TRBD2. J was trimmed by 14 bases and V by 3 bases; bases with no gene match: 17. Germline values: CDR1 SGHRS, CDR2 YFSETQ. The CDR3 spans 16 residues. CDR3 DNA sequence: TGCGCCAGCAGCTCACTAGCGGGAGTGGGGGGCAGATACGCGTATTTT. It is translated as CASSSLAGVGGRYAYF.

The sample holds a few counts of this clonotype. V is TRBV5-1 and J is TRBJ2-7, with 12 bases that match TRBD2. Trimming cost V 4 bases and J 2 bases; bases outside gene matches: 13. The CDR3 runs 18 residues. CDR1 SGHRS and CDR2 YFSETQ come from the germline V gene. The CDR3 bases are TGCGCCAGCAGCGTCGGACTAGCGGGACCAACCCATACCTACGAGCAGTACTTC. Protein sequence: CASSVGLAGPTHTYEQYF.